This T cell receptor (beta chain) was sequenced during a study of blood T cell repertoires in COVID-19. Trimming at V came to 3 bases and at J to 4 bases, leaving 3 bases not matched to a gene. This CDR3 comprises 14 residues. Germline V lookup: CDR1 WNHNN, CDR2 SYGVQD (reference sequence). Assay used: immunoSEQ multiplex PCR; TCRdb lists only in-frame clones, some missing. The top ten clones hold 6% to 8% of a sample with 30,000 to 40,000 clones, approximately 78% of them seen once. The V gene is TRBV10-1, the J gene TRBJ2-1, with TRBD1 matching 7 bases. The sample consisted of peripheral blood. This TCR derives from a woman in her fifties or sixties with acute or convalescent COVID-19. The CDR3 reads CASSDRDRYNEQFF. The CDR3 nucleotides read TGCGCCAGCAGTGACCGGGACAGATACAATGAGCAGTTCTTC.